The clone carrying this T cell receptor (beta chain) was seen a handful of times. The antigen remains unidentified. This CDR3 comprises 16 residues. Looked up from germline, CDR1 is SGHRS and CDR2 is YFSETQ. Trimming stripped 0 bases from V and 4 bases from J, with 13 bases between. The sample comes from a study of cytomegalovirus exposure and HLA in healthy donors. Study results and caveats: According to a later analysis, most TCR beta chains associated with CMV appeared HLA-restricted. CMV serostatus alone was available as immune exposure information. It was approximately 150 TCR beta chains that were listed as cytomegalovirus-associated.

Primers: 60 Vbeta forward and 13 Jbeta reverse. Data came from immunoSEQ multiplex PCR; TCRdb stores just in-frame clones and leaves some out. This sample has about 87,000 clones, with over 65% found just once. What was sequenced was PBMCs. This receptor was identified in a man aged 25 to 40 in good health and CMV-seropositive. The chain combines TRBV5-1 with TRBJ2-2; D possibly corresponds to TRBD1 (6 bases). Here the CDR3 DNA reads TGCGCCAGCAGCTTGGCCCCAGGGGCGGGCACCGGGGAGCTGTTTTTT. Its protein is CASSLAPGAGTGELFF. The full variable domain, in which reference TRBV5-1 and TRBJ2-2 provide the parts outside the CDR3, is KAGVTQTPRYLIKTRGQQVTLSCSPISGHRSVSWYQQTPGQGLQFLFEYFSETQRNKGNFPGRFSGRQFSNSRSEMNVSTLELGDSALYLCASSLAPGAGTGELFFGEGSRLTVL.